This T cell receptor beta chain was obtained from a study of blood T cell repertoires in COVID-19. Libraries were prepared by immunoSEQ multiplex PCR; TCRdb keeps only in-frame clonotypes and omits some of them. The data hold approximately 400,000 clones, with 81% observed a single time. The CDR3 is 14 amino acids. Per germline, CDR1 SGHRS and CDR2 YFSETQ. Trimming removed 4 bases from V and 8 bases from J; junction bases left unmatched: 3. This sequence joins TRBV5-1 and TRBJ2-3; 14 bases match TRBD2. The sample was peripheral blood. The clonotype was recovered from a human donor with acute or convalescent COVID-19. The donor label of this sample is uncertain. CDR3 loop: CASSGGTSGSTQYF. In DNA, the CDR3 is TGCGCCAGCAGCGGGGGGACTAGCGGGAGTACGCAGTATTTT.